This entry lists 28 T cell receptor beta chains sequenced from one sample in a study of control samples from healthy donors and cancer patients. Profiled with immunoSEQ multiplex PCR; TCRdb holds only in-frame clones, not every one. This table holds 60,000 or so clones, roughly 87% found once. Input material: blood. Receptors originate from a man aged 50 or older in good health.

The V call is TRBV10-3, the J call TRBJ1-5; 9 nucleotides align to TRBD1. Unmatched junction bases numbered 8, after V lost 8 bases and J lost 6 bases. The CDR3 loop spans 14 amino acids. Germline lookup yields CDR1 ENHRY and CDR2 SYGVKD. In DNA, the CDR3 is TGTGCCATCCGACAGGGGGAGGCGGGTCAGCCCCAGCATTTT. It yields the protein CAIRQGEAGQPQHF.

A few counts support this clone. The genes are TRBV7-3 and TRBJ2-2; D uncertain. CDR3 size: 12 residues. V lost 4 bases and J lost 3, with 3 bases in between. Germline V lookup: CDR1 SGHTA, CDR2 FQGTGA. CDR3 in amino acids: CASSSDTGELFF. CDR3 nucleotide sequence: TGTGCCAGCAGCTCCGACACCGGGGAGCTGTTTTTT.

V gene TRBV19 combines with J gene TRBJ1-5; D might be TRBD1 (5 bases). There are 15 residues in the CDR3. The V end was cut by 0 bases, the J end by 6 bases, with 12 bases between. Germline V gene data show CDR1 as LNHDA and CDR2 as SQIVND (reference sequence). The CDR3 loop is CASSIDARAPQPQHF. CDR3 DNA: TGTGCCAGTAGTATAGACGCCAGGGCGCCTCAGCCCCAGCATTTT.

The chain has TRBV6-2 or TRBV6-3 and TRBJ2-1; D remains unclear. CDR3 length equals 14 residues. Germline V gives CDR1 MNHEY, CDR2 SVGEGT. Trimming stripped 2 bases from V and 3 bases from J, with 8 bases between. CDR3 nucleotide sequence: TGTGCCAGCAGTTACAAGGGTATCTACAATGAGCAGTTCTTC. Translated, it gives CASSYKGIYNEQFF.

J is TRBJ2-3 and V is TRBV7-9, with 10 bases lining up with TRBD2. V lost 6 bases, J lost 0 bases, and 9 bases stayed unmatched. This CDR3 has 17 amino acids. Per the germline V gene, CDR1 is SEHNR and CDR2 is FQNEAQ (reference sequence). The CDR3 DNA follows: TGTGCCAGCAGACGCAAACTAGCGGGGATAAGCACAGATACGCAGTATTTT. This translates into CASRRKLAGISTDTQYF. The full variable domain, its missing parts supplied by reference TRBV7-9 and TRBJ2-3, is DTGVSQNPRHKITKRGQNVTFRCDPISEHNRLYWYRQTLGQGPEFLTYFQNEAQLEKSRLLSDRFSAERPKGSFSTLEIQRTEQGDSAMYLCASRRKLAGISTDTQYFGPGTRLTVL.

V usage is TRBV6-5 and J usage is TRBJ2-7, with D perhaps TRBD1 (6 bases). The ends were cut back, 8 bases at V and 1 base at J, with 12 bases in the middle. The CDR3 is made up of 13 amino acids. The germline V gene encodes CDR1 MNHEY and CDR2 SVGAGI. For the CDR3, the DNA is TGTGCCAGCTTGAACAGGGATTCCTACGAGCAGTACTTC. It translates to CASLNRDSYEQYF.

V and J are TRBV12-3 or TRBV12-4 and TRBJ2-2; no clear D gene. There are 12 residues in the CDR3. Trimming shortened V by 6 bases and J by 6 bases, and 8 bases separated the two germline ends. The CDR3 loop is CASRVTAGELFF. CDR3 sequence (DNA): TGTGCCAGCAGAGTAACAGCCGGGGAGCTGTTTTTT.

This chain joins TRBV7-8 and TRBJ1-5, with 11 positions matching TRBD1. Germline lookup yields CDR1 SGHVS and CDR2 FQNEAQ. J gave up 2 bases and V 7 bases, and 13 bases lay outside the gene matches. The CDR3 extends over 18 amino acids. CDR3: CASTPSLDRGLGNQPQHF. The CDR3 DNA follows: TGTGCCAGCACCCCGTCGTTGGACAGGGGGCTGGGCAATCAGCCCCAGCATTTT.

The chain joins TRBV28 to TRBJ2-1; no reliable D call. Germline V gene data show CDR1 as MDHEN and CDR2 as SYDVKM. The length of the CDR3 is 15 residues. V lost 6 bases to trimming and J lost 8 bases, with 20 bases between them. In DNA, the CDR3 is TGTGCCAGCAGGGGGTCGGCTACCTCCCGGGATGAGCAGTTCTTC. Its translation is CASRGSATSRDEQFF.

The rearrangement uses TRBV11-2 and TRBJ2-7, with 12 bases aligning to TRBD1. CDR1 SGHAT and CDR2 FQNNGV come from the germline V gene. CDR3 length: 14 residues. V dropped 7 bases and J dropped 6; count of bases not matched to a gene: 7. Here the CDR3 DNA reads TGTGCCAGCATCCTGGGACAGGGGGCGGGCGAGCAGTACTTC. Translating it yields CASILGQGAGEQYF. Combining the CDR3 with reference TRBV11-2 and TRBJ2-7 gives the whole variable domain EAGVAQSPRYKIIEKRQSVAFWCNPISGHATLYWYQQILGQGPKLLIQFQNNGVVDDSQLPKDRFSAERLKGVDSTLKIQPAKLEDSAVYLCASILGQGAGEQYFGPGTRLTVT.

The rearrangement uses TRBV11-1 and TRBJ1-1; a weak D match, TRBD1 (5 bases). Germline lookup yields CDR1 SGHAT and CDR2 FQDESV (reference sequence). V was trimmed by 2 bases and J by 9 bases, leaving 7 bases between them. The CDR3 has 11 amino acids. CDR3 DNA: TGTGCCAGCAGCTTAAAGGGGAAAGCTTTCTTT. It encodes CASSLKGKAFF.

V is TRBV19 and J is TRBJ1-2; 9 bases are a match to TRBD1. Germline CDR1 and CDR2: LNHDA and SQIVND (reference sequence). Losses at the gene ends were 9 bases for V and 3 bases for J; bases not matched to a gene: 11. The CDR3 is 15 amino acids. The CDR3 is CASNRGRGTDYGYTF. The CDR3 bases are TGTGCCAGCAACAGGGGGCGAGGAACGGACTATGGCTACACCTTC.

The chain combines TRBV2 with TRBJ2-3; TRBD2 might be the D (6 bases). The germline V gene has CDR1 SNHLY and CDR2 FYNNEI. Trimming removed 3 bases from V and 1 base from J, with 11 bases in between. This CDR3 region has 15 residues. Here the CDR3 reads CASSEGRGGTDTQYF. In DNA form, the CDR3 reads TGTGCCAGCAGTGAGGGGCGGGGAGGCACAGATACGCAGTATTTT.

The CDR3 DNA sequence: TGCGCCAGCAGCTTGACAGGGGATCAGCCCCAGCATTTT. Translated: CASSLTGDQPQHF. This chain uses TRBV5-1 with TRBJ1-5; 7 positions match TRBD1. Germline trimming cut 1 base from V and 5 bases from J; bases unmatched to any gene: 0. This CDR3 is built from 13 residues. CDR1 SGHRS and CDR2 YFSETQ come from the germline V gene.

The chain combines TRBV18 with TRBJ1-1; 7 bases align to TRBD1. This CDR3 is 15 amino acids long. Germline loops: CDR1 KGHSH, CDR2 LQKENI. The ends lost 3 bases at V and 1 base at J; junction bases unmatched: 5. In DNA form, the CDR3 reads TGTGCCAGCTCACCCCGGGACAGACAGAACACTGAAGCTTTCTTT. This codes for CASSPRDRQNTEAFF.

The CDR3 DNA reads as TGTGCCAGCAGTTTACCAGCGACTAGCGACGAGCAGTACTTC. It yields the protein CASSLPATSDEQYF. V and J are TRBV28 and TRBJ2-7; 8 nucleotides match TRBD2. CDR1 is MDHEN, CDR2 SYDVKM, per germline. This CDR3 has 14 amino acids. The junction had 5 bases not matched to a gene; V was cut back by 2 bases and J by 5 bases. Variable domain in full (rest from reference TRBV28 and TRBJ2-7): DVKVTQSSRYLVKRTGEKVFLECVQDMDHENMFWYRQDPGLGLRLIYFSYDVKMKEKGDIPEGYSVSREKKERFSLILESASTNQTSMYLCASSLPATSDEQYFGPGTRLTVT.

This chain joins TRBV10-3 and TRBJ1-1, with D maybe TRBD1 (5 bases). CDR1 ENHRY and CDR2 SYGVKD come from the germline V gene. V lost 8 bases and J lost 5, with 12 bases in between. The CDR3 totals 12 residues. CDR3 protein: CAIGGATTEAFF. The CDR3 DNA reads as TGTGCCATCGGCGGGGCAACGACTGAAGCTTTCTTT.

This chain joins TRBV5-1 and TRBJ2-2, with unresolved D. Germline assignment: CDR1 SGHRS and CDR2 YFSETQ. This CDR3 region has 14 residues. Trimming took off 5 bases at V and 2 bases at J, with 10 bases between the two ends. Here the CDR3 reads CASRRRTNTGELFF. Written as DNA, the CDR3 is TGCGCCAGCAGGAGGAGAACCAACACCGGGGAGCTGTTTTTT.

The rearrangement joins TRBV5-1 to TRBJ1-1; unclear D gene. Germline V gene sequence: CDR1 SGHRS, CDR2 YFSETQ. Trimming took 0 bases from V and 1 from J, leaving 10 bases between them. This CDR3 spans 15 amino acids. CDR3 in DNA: TGCGCCAGCAGCTTGGACGGACGGCAGAACACTGAAGCTTTCTTT. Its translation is CASSLDGRQNTEAFF.

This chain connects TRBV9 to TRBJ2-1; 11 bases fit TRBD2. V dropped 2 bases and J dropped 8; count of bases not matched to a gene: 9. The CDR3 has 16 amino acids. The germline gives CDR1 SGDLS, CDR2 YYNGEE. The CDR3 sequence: CASSVGTSGGRDEQFF. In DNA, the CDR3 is TGTGCCAGCAGCGTGGGGACTAGCGGAGGTAGGGATGAGCAGTTCTTC.

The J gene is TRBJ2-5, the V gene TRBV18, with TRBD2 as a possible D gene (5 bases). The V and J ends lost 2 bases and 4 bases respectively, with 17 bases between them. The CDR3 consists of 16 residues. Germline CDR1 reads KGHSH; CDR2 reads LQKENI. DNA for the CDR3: TGTGCCAGCTCACCAGGTGAGGGTTTGCCACGAGAGACCCAGTACTTC. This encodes CASSPGEGLPRETQYF. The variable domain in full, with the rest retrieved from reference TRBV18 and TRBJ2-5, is NAGVMQNPRHLVRRRGQEARLRCSPMKGHSHVYWYRQLPEEGLKFMVYLQKENIIDESGMPKERFSAEFPKEGPSILRIQQVVRGDSAAYFCASSPGEGLPRETQYFGPGTRLLVL.

The CDR3 here is CSASGETQYF. CDR3 nucleotides: TGCAGTGCTAGTGGGGAGACCCAGTACTTC. This sequence joins TRBV20-1 and TRBJ2-5; D is unresolved. V lost 3 bases to trimming and J lost 5 bases, with 4 bases between them. In germline, CDR1 is DFQATT, CDR2 SNEGSKA (reference sequence). This CDR3 spans 10 amino acids.

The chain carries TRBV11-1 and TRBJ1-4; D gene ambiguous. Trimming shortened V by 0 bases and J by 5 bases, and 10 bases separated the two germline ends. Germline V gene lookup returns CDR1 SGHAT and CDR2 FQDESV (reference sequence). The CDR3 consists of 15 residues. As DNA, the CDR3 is TGTGCCAGCAGCTTAGCGCTGGCCTGGAATGAAAAACTGTTTTTT. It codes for CASSLALAWNEKLFF. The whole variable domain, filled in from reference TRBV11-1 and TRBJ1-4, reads EAEVAQSPRYKITEKSQAVAFWCDPISGHATLYWYRQILGQGPELLVQFQDESVVDDSQLPKDRFSAERLKGVDSTLKIQPAELGDSAMYLCASSLALAWNEKLFFGSGTQLSVL.

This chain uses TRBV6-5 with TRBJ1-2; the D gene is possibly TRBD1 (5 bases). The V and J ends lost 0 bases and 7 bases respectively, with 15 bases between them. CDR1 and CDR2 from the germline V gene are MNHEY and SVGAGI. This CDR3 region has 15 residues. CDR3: CASSYSRGIPTGYTF. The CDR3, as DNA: TGTGCCAGCAGTTACTCAAGGGGAATTCCGACTGGCTACACCTTC.

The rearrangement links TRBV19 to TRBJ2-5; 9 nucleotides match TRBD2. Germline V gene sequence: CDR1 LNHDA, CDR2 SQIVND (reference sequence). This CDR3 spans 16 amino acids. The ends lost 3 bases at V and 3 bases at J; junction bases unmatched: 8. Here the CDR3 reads CASSMSGLAGKETQYF. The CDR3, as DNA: TGTGCCAGTAGTATGAGCGGGCTAGCGGGAAAAGAGACCCAGTACTTC.

CDR3 in DNA: TGTGCCAGCAGCAAGGACGCGAGAAACTCCTACGAGCAGTACTTC. As protein: CASSKDARNSYEQYF. The rearrangement links TRBV6-5 to TRBJ2-7; D is undetermined. Trimming removed 6 bases at V and 0 bases at J, with 15 bases between. This CDR3 is built from 15 residues. Per the germline V gene, CDR1 is MNHEY and CDR2 is SVGAGI.

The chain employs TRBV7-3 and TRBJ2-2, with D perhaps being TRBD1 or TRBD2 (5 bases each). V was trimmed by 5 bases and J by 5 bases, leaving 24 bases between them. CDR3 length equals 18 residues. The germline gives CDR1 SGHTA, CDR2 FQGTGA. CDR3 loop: CASSQSRDVAGGTGELFF. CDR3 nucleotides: TGTGCCAGCAGCCAGTCCCGGGACGTCGCCGGTGGGACCGGGGAGCTGTTTTTT.

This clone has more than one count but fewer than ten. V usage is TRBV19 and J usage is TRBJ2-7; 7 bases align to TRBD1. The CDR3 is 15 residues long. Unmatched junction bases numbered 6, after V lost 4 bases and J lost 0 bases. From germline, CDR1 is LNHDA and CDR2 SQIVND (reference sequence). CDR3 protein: CASSTSTGSSYEQYF. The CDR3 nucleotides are TGTGCCAGTAGTACCTCGACAGGGTCCTCCTACGAGCAGTACTTC. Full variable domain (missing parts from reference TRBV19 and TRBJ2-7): DGGITQSPKYLFRKEGQNVTLSCEQNLNHDAMYWYRQDPGQGLRLIYYSQIVNDFQKGDIAEGYSVSREKKESFPLTVTSAQKNPTAFYLCASSTSTGSSYEQYFGPGTRLTVT.